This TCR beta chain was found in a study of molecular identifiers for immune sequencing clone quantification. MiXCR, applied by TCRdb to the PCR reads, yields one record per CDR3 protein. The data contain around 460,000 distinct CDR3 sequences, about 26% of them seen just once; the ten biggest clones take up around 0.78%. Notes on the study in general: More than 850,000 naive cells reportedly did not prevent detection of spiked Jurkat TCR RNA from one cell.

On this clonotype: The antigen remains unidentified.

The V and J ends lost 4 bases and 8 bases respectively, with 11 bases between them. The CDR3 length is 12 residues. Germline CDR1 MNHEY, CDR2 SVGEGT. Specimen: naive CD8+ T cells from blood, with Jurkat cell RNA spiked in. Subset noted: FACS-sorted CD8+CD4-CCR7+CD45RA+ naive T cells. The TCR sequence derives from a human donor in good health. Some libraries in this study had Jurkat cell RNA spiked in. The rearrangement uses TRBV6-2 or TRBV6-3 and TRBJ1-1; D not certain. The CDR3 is CASSFTTWEAFF. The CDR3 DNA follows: TGTGCCAGCAGTTTCACGACGTGGGAAGCTTTCTTT.